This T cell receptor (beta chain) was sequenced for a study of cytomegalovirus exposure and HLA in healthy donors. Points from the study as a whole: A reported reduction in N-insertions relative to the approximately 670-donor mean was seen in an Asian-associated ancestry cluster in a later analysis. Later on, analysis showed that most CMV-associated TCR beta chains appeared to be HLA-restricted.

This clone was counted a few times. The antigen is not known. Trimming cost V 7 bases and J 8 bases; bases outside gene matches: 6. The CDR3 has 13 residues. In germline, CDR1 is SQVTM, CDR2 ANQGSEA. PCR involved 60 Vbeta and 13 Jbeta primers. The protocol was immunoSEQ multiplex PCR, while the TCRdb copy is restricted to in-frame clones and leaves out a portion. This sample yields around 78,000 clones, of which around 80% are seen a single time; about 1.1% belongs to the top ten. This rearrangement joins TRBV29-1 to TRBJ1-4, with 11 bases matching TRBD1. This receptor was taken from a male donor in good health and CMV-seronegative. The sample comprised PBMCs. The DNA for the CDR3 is TGCAGCGCTCGGACAGGGGGCTCCGAAAAACTGTTTTTT. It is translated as CSARTGGSEKLFF.